These T cell receptor beta chains were read from a single sample in a study of shared clonotypes between healthy human individuals. Some clones are missing from TCRdb's copy, which holds only in-frame ones; the method was immunoSEQ multiplex PCR. The sample holds about 1 million clones, approximately 70% seen once. The specimen sequenced was memory CD4+ T cells sorted from blood. The receptors come from a man younger than 35 in good health. The CDR3 runs from the conserved cysteine through the conserved F or W. A D gene is named only where the DNA matches it firmly. Clone size is given for some rows only: seen once, a few or many times, or a class if the clone is expanded.

size,D,J,V,CDR3,DNA
NA,NA,TRBJ2-2,TRBV18,CASSPRRDSNTGELFF,TGTGCCAGCTCACCACGACGGGACTCGAACACCGGGGAGCTGTTTTTT
NA,NA,TRBJ1-1,TRBV5-1,CASSLDPGVAEAFF,TGCGCCAGCAGCTTGGATCCTGGGGTCGCTGAAGCTTTCTTT
NA,TRBD1,TRBJ1-4,TRBV19,CASSDRGSNEKLFF,TGTGCCAGTAGTGACAGGGGGAGTAATGAAAAACTGTTTTTT
NA,TRBD1,TRBJ2-3,TRBV5-1,CASSLGDREFDTQYF,TGCGCCAGCAGCTTGGGGGACAGGGAATTTGATACGCAGTATTTT
NA,NA,TRBJ1-5,TRBV23-1,CASSQSRSGSPNQPQHF,TGCGCCAGCAGTCAATCGAGGTCCGGCAGCCCCAATCAGCCCCAGCATTTT
few,TRBD1,TRBJ2-7,TRBV7-2,CASSLSQGAYRVQYF,TGTGCCAGCAGCTTATCGCAGGGGGCTTACCGGGTGCAGTACTTC
NA,TRBD1,TRBJ2-7,TRBV6-1,CASSPAGQGYEQYF,TGTGCCAGCAGTCCTGCGGGACAGGGGTACGAGCAGTACTTC
few,NA,TRBJ1-2,TRBV7-9,CASSQPSANYGYTF,TGTGCCAGCAGCCAGCCGTCTGCTAACTATGGCTACACCTTC
NA,NA,TRBJ2-1,TRBV10-2,CASSELTGTYNEQFF,TGCGCCAGCAGTGAGTTGACGGGGACCTACAATGAGCAGTTCTTC
once,NA,TRBJ1-5,TRBV10-2,CASSESSPGIQPQHF,TGCGCCAGCAGTGAGTCGAGTCCGGGGATACAGCCCCAGCATTTT
once,TRBD1,TRBJ1-4,TRBV28,CASSLRQGNEKLFF,TGTGCCAGCAGTTTGCGACAGGGAAATGAAAAACTGTTTTTT
NA,TRBD1,TRBJ1-2,TRBV4-1,CASSQNIQGAGGYTF,TGCGCCAGCAGCCAAAACATACAGGGGGCCGGTGGCTACACCTTC
NA,TRBD1,TRBJ2-1,TRBV5-1,CASSPQGVGTIGQFF,TGCGCCAGCAGCCCCCAGGGGGTTGGTACAATTGGGCAGTTCTTC
NA,NA,TRBJ2-7,TRBV7-6,CASSNRTGTRAYEQYF,TGTGCCAGCAGCAACCGTACTGGGACTCGGGCCTACGAGCAGTACTTC
few,NA,TRBJ2-5,TRBV2,CASSAMRQETQYF,TGTGCCAGCAGCGCTATGCGACAAGAGACCCAGTACTTC
NA,NA,TRBJ2-6,TRBV11-2,CASSLSDRGANVLTF,TGTGCCAGCAGCCTTTCGGACCGTGGGGCCAACGTCCTGACTTTC
NA,NA,TRBJ2-5,TRBV18,CASSPPKGGVGQETQYF,TGTGCCAGCTCACCACCGAAGGGTGGCGTTGGGCAAGAGACCCAGTACTTC
NA,NA,TRBJ2-7,TRBV27,CASSPRVSGAYEQYF,TGTGCCAGCAGTCCCCGTGTGTCGGGGGCCTACGAGCAGTACTTC
NA,NA,TRBJ1-2,TRBV5-1,CASSRGQGLYGYTF,TGCGCCAGCAGCCGGGGGCAGGGATTATATGGCTACACCTTC
NA,NA,TRBJ2-4,TRBV5-1,CASSSTELLAKNIQYF,TGCGCCAGCAGCTCGACAGAGCTTCTAGCCAAAAACATTCAGTACTTC
NA,TRBD1,TRBJ2-7,TRBV4-3,CASSQAKGQTSYEQYF,TGCGCCAGCAGCCAGGCCAAGGGACAGACTTCCTACGAGCAGTACTTC
few,NA,TRBJ1-4,TRBV30,CAWGSNEKLFF,TGTGCCTGGGGCTCTAATGAAAAACTGTTTTTT
NA,NA,TRBJ2-3,TRBV6-1,CASRVLGDTQYF,TGTGCCAGCAGGGTGCTGGGAGATACGCAGTATTTT
NA,NA,TRBJ2-1,TRBV11-2,CASSLRSAEQFF,TGTGCCAGCAGCTTAAGGAGTGCTGAGCAGTTCTTC
few,TRBD1,TRBJ2-5,TRBV7-8,CASSRGDRAETQYF,TGTGCCAGCAGCCGAGGGGACAGGGCAGAGACCCAGTACTTC
once,TRBD2,TRBJ2-3,TRBV20-1,CSAPRLAGEHF,TGCAGTGCCCCACGACTAGCGGGAGAGCATTTT
NA,NA,TRBJ1-2,TRBV6-1,CASRLPGQNGYTF,TGTGCCAGCAGACTCCCGGGCCAGAATGGCTACACCTTC
NA,NA,TRBJ1-1,TRBV6-5,CASSYGGSPAKTEAFF,TGTGCCAGCAGTTACGGGGGCAGCCCGGCGAAGACTGAAGCTTTCTTT
NA,TRBD1,TRBJ1-2,TRBV6-6,CASSLGQGWGYTF,TGTGCCAGCAGCCTGGGACAGGGATGGGGCTACACCTTC
NA,TRBD1,TRBJ2-7,TRBV18,CASSPGQGSYEQYF,TGTGCCAGCTCACCAGGACAGGGCTCCTACGAGCAGTACTTC
NA,TRBD1,TRBJ2-7,TRBV7-2,CASSTRTGTYEQYF,TGTGCCAGCAGCACCCGGACAGGGACATACGAGCAGTACTTC